Each of the 32 T cell receptor beta chains below was sequenced from the same sample in a study of blood T cell repertoires in COVID-19. Repertoires were generated with immunoSEQ multiplex PCR, while TCRdb's copy carries only in-frame clones and drops some. The sample lists 110,000 or so clones; roughly 85% were seen once. Sequenced: peripheral blood. These receptors were obtained from a human donor in a cohort sampled during active COVID-19.

This clone has a handful of counts. The chain uses TRBV6-6 and TRBJ1-2; 10 nucleotides agree with TRBD1. Looked up from germline, CDR1 is MNHNY and CDR2 is SVGAGI (reference sequence). This CDR3 comprises 14 residues. Trimming at V came to 3 bases and at J to 7 bases, leaving 5 bases not matched to a gene. The CDR3 loop is CASSYDRGRGGYTF. In nucleotides, the CDR3 is TGTGCCAGCAGTTATGACAGGGGGCGAGGTGGCTACACCTTC.

The chain employs TRBV12-3 or TRBV12-4 and TRBJ1-5, with D maybe TRBD1 (6 bases). This CDR3 comprises 12 residues. Trimming removed 5 bases from V and 6 bases from J, with 8 bases in between. CDR3 in amino acids: CASSPDSQPQHF. The CDR3 bases are TGTGCCAGCAGTCCGGACAGTCAGCCCCAGCATTTT.

This rearrangement joins TRBV6-1 to TRBJ2-3; a weak D match, TRBD2 (6 bases). The CDR3 loop spans 15 amino acids. Germline CDR1 is MNHNS and CDR2 is SASEGT. Trimming removed 3 bases at V and 3 bases at J, with 13 bases between. This CDR3 is CASSERIGGTDTQYF. The CDR3 DNA follows: TGTGCCAGCAGTGAGAGGATTGGGGGGACAGATACGCAGTATTTT.

The chain links TRBV7-2 to TRBJ2-5, with TRBD1 as a possible D gene (6 bases). This CDR3 comprises 15 residues. Trimming removed 2 bases from V and 3 bases from J, with 13 bases in between. CDR1 is SGHTA and CDR2 is FQGNSA in the germline V gene. The CDR3 loop reads CASSLQGRGKETQYF. The CDR3, as DNA: TGTGCCAGCAGCTTACAGGGTAGGGGGAAAGAGACCCAGTACTTC.

The chain uses TRBV6-6 and TRBJ1-2; D is unresolved. The germline gives CDR1 MNHNY, CDR2 SVGAGI (reference sequence). The CDR3 is 12 amino acids. V was trimmed by 0 bases and J by 7 bases, leaving 6 bases between them. The chain's CDR3 is CASSYSDSGYTF. The DNA for the CDR3 is TGTGCCAGCAGTTACTCGGACTCTGGCTACACCTTC.

The rearrangement joins TRBV6-5 to TRBJ2-2; tentative D call: TRBD1 (6 bases). Trimming cost V 0 bases and J 1 base, with 9 bases left between them. Germline values: CDR1 MNHEY, CDR2 SVGAGI. This CDR3 has 16 residues. For the CDR3, the DNA is TGTGCCAGCAGTTACTCTGGGGGCAGGAACACCGGGGAGCTGTTTTTT. This gives the protein CASSYSGGRNTGELFF.

V gene TRBV2 combines with J gene TRBJ1-6; a possible D gene is TRBD1 (6 bases). Germline-derived CDR1 and CDR2 are SNHLY and FYNNEI. Trimming took off 8 bases at V and 3 bases at J, with 8 bases between the two ends. The CDR3 extends over 13 amino acids. CDR3 in amino acids: CASLTGYNSPLHF. DNA for the CDR3: TGTGCCAGCCTGACAGGCTATAATTCACCCCTCCACTTT.

The chain recombines TRBV6-5 with TRBJ1-5, with 9 bases fitting TRBD1. V gave up 10 bases and J gave up 1 base; unmatched junction bases: 5. This CDR3 is 14 amino acids long. Germline V gene data show CDR1 as MNHEY and CDR2 as SVGAGI. CDR3 in DNA: TGTGCCACGAGACAGGGGGGGAGCAATCAGCCCCAGCATTTT. This translates into CATRQGGSNQPQHF.

In this sample, this clone turned up a few times. The rearrangement links TRBV4-3 to TRBJ1-5; D gene unclear. Germline assignment: CDR1 LGHNA and CDR2 YSLEER. Trimming took off 0 bases at V and 3 bases at J, with 9 bases between the two ends. CDR3 length: 15 amino acids. CDR3 in amino acids: CASSQDGTDNQPQHF. CDR3 bases: TGCGCCAGCAGCCAAGATGGTACAGACAATCAGCCCCAGCATTTT.

V is TRBV7-2 and J is TRBJ2-3; 7 positions agree with TRBD1. The germline V gene encodes CDR1 SGHTA and CDR2 FQGNSA. The J segment lost 2 bases and the V segment lost 3 bases, leaving 11 bases of the junction unmatched. This CDR3 is built from 17 residues. CDR3 coding DNA: TGTGCCAGCAGCTTCCTCTCCCGGACAGGACTCACAGATACGCAGTATTTT. Protein sequence: CASSFLSRTGLTDTQYF.

J is TRBJ2-5 and V is TRBV6-2 or TRBV6-3; a possible D gene is TRBD2 (5 bases). Looked up from germline, CDR1 is MNHEY and CDR2 is SVGEGT. CDR3 size: 16 residues. V was clipped by 2 bases and J by 1 base, with 14 bases between them. The CDR3 spells CASSYRRRPPQETQYF. CDR3 DNA: TGTGCCAGCAGTTACAGGCGGAGGCCCCCCCAAGAGACCCAGTACTTC.

A single count supports this clone. The CDR3 loop is CASSQDFSSGGNNEQFF. The CDR3 region has the DNA TGCGCCAGCAGCCAAGACTTTTCTAGCGGGGGGAATAATGAGCAGTTCTTC. This chain links TRBV4-3 with TRBJ2-1, with 11 bases lining up with TRBD2. The CDR3 has 17 amino acids. The V gene's germline CDR1 is LGHNA and CDR2 YSLEER. V dropped 0 bases and J dropped 7; count of bases not matched to a gene: 8.

This rearrangement joins TRBV19 to TRBJ2-3; TRBD2 aligns across 10 bases. The J segment lost 3 bases and the V segment lost 0 bases, leaving 3 bases of the junction unmatched. CDR3 length: 16 amino acids. Per the germline V gene, CDR1 is LNHDA and CDR2 is SQIVND (reference sequence). CDR3 in DNA: TGTGCCAGTAGTATAGAATTAGCGGGGGGTACAGATACGCAGTATTTT. Translated, it gives CASSIELAGGTDTQYF.

The chain is built from TRBV6-6 and TRBJ2-7; 7 bases are shared with TRBD1. The CDR3 is made up of 13 amino acids. Germline trimming cut 7 bases from V and 5 bases from J; bases unmatched to any gene: 8. Germline lookup yields CDR1 MNHNY and CDR2 SVGAGI (reference sequence). Here the CDR3 DNA reads TGTGCCAGCAAGGGGACAGCGCCCAACGAGCAGTACTTC. Its translation: CASKGTAPNEQYF.

This chain connects TRBV20-1 to TRBJ2-7; D is possibly TRBD1 (5 bases). With 3 bases removed from V and 2 bases from J, the gap between germline ends came to 11 bases. The CDR3 loop spans 13 amino acids. Germline CDR1 and CDR2: DFQATT and SNEGSKA (reference sequence). CDR3 loop: CSASTRAPYEQYF. The CDR3 coding sequence is TGCAGTGCTAGTACCAGGGCGCCCTACGAGCAGTACTTC.

The rearrangement links TRBV10-3 to TRBJ2-1; 11 nucleotides agree with TRBD2. V lost 5 bases, J lost 7 bases, and 7 bases stayed unmatched. Looked up from germline, CDR1 is ENHRY and CDR2 is SYGVKD. The CDR3 contains 15 residues. CDR3 sequence: CAISRSRTSGNEQFF. CDR3 in DNA: TGTGCCATCAGTCGGTCGAGGACTAGCGGGAATGAGCAGTTCTTC.

V and J are TRBV6-6 and TRBJ1-2; D may be TRBD1 (5 bases). The CDR3 covers 14 residues. V lost 2 bases and J 4 bases, leaving 11 bases between the germline ends. Germline V gene sequence: CDR1 MNHNY, CDR2 SVGAGI (reference sequence). In nucleotides, the CDR3 is TGTGCCAGCAGTTACCGGGAGGGGACCTATGGCTACACCTTC. Protein sequence: CASSYREGTYGYTF.

V and J are TRBV12-3 or TRBV12-4 and TRBJ1-6; D uncertain. Trimming pared 5 bases from V and 8 bases from J, leaving 10 bases between. This CDR3 region has 13 residues. CDR3 sequence reads: CASSQNVHSPLHF. CDR3 sequence (DNA): TGTGCCAGCAGTCAGAACGTTCATTCACCCCTCCACTTT.

The rearrangement links TRBV5-6 to TRBJ1-4; 9 bases are a match to TRBD1. V trimming: 4 bases; J trimming: 6 bases; junction bases outside the gene matches: 4. The CDR3 loop spans 14 amino acids. From germline, CDR1 is SGHDT and CDR2 YYEEEE. The CDR3 sequence is CASSADRGDEKLFF. The CDR3 bases are TGTGCCAGCAGCGCGGACAGGGGTGATGAAAAACTGTTTTTT.

The chain is built from TRBV24-1 and TRBJ2-3, with no clear D. The V gene's germline CDR1 is KGHDR and CDR2 SFDVKD. The CDR3 totals 15 residues. V was cut by 3 bases and J by 2 bases, with 11 bases left in between. The CDR3 loop is CATSDSSSFTDTQYF. As DNA, the CDR3 is TGTGCCACCAGTGATAGTAGCAGCTTCACAGATACGCAGTATTTT.

The V gene is TRBV19, the J gene TRBJ1-5; D not resolved. This CDR3 has 14 residues. Trimming took 3 bases from V and 2 from J, leaving 8 bases between them. The germline V gene encodes CDR1 LNHDA and CDR2 SQIVND (reference sequence). DNA of the CDR3: TGTGCCAGTAGTATCGGAGTGGGCAATCAGCCCCAGCATTTT. Amino acids: CASSIGVGNQPQHF.

This clone was seen a few times. The chain combines TRBV15 with TRBJ1-6, with 8 bases that match TRBD1. The CDR3 runs to 15 residues. The V segment lost 5 bases and the J segment 8 bases; nucleotides outside the gene matches: 8. The germline V gene encodes CDR1 LNHNV and CDR2 YYDKDF (reference sequence). In DNA form, the CDR3 reads TGTGCCACCAGCGGACAGGGCTGGATGGATTCACCCCTCCACTTT. Encoded protein: CATSGQGWMDSPLHF.

This clone was seen only a few times. This chain links TRBV4-3 with TRBJ2-2, with 7 bases fitting TRBD1. After removal of 8 bases from V and 0 bases from J, the junction contained 6 bases not matched to a gene. Germline CDR1 is LGHNA and CDR2 is YSLEER. This CDR3 has 15 amino acids. The CDR3 DNA follows: TGCGCCAGCGGAAAAACAGGGGCGAACACCGGGGAGCTGTTTTTT. This translates into CASGKTGANTGELFF.

The chain joins TRBV5-4 to TRBJ1-2; D is unclear. The V and J ends lost 1 base and 1 base respectively, with 5 bases between them. The CDR3 consists of 13 residues. In germline, CDR1 is SGHNT, CDR2 YYREEE (reference sequence). CDR3 residues: CASSLSGNYGYTF. The CDR3 DNA reads as TGTGCCAGCAGCTTGAGCGGTAACTATGGCTACACCTTC.

The chain joins TRBV2 to TRBJ2-3; the D gene is possibly TRBD1 (5 bases). V lost 2 bases and J lost 2, with 11 bases in between. CDR1 and CDR2 from the germline V gene are SNHLY and FYNNEI. The CDR3 covers 15 residues. As DNA, the CDR3 is TGTGCCAGCAGTGAACTGGTCAGGGCCACAGATACGCAGTATTTT. Translated: CASSELVRATDTQYF.

This clone has only one observation. The V gene is TRBV4-3, the J gene TRBJ2-7, with D maybe TRBD1 (5 bases). The length of the CDR3 is 16 residues. Germline V gene sequence: CDR1 LGHNA, CDR2 YSLEER. With 0 bases removed from V and 2 bases from J, the gap between germline ends came to 14 bases. The DNA of the CDR3 is TGCGCCAGCAGCCAAGATCGGACAAGCCCAGCCTACGAGCAGTACTTC. Protein: CASSQDRTSPAYEQYF.

CDR3 sequence (DNA): TGTGCCAGCAGCTCCCCCCCCACCTATAGCAATCAGCCCCAGCATTTT. This sequence encodes CASSSPPTYSNQPQHF. This chain uses TRBV6-6 with TRBJ1-5; D call uncertain. Trimming removed 6 bases from V and 0 bases from J, with 15 bases in between. Germline CDR1 reads MNHNY; CDR2 reads SVGAGI (reference sequence). The CDR3 has 16 amino acids.

This chain uses TRBV28 with TRBJ2-1; 7 bases are a match to TRBD2. From germline, CDR1 is MDHEN and CDR2 SYDVKM. The CDR3 has 17 residues. The V gene end was trimmed by 6 bases and the J gene end by 2 bases; junction bases not matched to a gene: 13. DNA of the CDR3: TGTGCCAGCAGGACATGGCGGGGGAGCGACGCCTACAATGAGCAGTTCTTC. It specifies CASRTWRGSDAYNEQFF.

This rearrangement joins TRBV5-1 to TRBJ1-1; D is undetermined. This CDR3 has 13 residues. Deletions cut 4 bases from V and 7 bases from J, with 14 bases between. Per the germline V gene, CDR1 is SGHRS and CDR2 is YFSETQ. The CDR3 loop reads CASSPNTESEAFF. In nucleotides, the CDR3 is TGCGCCAGCAGCCCCAACACAGAGAGTGAAGCTTTCTTT. The variable domain in full, with the rest retrieved from reference TRBV5-1 and TRBJ1-1, is KAGVTQTPRYLIKTRGQQVTLSCSPISGHRSVSWYQQTPGQGLQFLFEYFSETQRNKGNFPGRFSGRQFSNSRSEMNVSTLELGDSALYLCASSPNTESEAFFGQGTRLTVV.

The rearrangement links TRBV28 to TRBJ1-1, with TRBD1 identical over 8 bases. The V gene end was trimmed by 5 bases and the J gene end by 7 bases; junction bases not matched to a gene: 6. The CDR3 covers 13 residues. Germline CDR1 reads MDHEN; CDR2 reads SYDVKM. CDR3 loop: CASSLTGGIEAFF. DNA of the CDR3: TGTGCCAGCAGTCTCACAGGGGGTATTGAAGCTTTCTTT.

Only a few counts were recorded for this clone. The chain has TRBV19 and TRBJ1-2; 8 bases align to TRBD1. CDR1 and CDR2 from the germline V gene are LNHDA and SQIVND (reference sequence). The CDR3 covers 16 residues. V shed 6 bases, J shed 1 base, and the junction held 10 bases outside the gene matches. CDR3 nucleotides: TGTGCCAGTAGCGGACAGGGAGGAAGGAGTAACTATGGCTACACCTTC. This encodes CASSGQGGRSNYGYTF.

The chain combines TRBV5-4 with TRBJ2-5, with D unresolved. Germline CDR1 and CDR2: SGHNT and YYREEE (reference sequence). Trimming stripped 0 bases from V and 2 bases from J, with 8 bases between. This CDR3 comprises 14 residues. The CDR3 loop is CASSLGAAQETQYF. CDR3 nucleotides: TGTGCCAGCAGCTTGGGGGCAGCTCAAGAGACCCAGTACTTC.